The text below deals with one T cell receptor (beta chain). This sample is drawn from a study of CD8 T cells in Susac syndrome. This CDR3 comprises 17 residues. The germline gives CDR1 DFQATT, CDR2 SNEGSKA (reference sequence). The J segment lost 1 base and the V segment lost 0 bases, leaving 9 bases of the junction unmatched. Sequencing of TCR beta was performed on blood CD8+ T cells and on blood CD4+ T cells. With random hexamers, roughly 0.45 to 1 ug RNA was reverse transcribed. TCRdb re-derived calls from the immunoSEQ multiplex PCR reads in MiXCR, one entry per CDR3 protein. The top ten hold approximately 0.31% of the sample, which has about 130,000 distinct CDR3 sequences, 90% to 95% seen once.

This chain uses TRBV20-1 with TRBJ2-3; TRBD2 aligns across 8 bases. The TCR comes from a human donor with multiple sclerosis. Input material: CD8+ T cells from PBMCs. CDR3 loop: CSARDRQGLVRTDTQYF. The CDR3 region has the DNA TGCAGTGCTAGAGATAGGCAGGGACTAGTTCGCACAGATACGCAGTATTTT.